The present T cell receptor beta chain was sequenced within a study of T-cell reconstitution after alpha-beta-depleted transplantation in children. This clonotype has just a few counts. CDR1 and CDR2 (germline): GTSNPN, SVGIG (reference sequence). Trimming shortened V by 8 bases and J by 3 bases, and 16 bases separated the two germline ends. The CDR3 has 13 amino acids. Unique molecular identifiers featured in how the TCRbeta library was prepared. TCRdb re-derived calls from the PCR reads in MiXCR, one entry per CDR3 protein. The repertoire consists of 500,000 or so distinct CDR3 sequences, with less than 35% occurring once and the leading ten covering 2% to 3%.

The specimen comprised PBMCs from the stem cell graft donor, sampled from the stem cell graft. This rearrangement joins TRBV30 to TRBJ1-2; TRBD1 might be the D (6 bases). This TCR was sampled from a human donor who donated a stem cell graft to a child with aplastic anemia. The DNA of the CDR3 is TGTGCCGGGTCCACTACAGGGTACTATGGCTACACCTTC. Protein product: CAGSTTGYYGYTF.